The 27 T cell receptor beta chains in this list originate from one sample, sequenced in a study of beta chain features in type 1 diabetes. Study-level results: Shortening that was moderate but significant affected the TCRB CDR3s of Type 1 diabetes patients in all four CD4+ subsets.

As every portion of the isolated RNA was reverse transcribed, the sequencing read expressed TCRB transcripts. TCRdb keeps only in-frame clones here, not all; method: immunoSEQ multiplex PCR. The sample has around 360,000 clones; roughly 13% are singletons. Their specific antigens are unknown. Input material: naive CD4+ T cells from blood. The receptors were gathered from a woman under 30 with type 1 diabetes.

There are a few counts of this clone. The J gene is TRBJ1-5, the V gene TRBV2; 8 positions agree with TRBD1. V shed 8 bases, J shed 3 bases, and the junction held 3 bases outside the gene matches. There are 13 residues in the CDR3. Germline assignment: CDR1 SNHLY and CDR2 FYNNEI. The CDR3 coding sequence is TGTGCCAGCCAGGGACAGGCCAATCAGCCCCAGCATTTT. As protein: CASQGQANQPQHF. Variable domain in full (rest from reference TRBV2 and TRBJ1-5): EPEVTQTPSHQVTQMGQEVILRCVPISNHLYFYWYRQILGQKVEFLVSFYNNEISEKSEIFDDQFSVERPDGSNFTLKIRSTKLEDSAMYFCASQGQANQPQHFGDGTRLSIL.

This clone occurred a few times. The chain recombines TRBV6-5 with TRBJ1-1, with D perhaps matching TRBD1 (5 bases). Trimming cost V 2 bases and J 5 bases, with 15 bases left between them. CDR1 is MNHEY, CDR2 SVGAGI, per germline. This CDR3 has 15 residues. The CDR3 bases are TGTGCCAGCAGTTACATCGCCGACAGACGGACTGAAGCTTTCTTT. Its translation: CASSYIADRRTEAFF.

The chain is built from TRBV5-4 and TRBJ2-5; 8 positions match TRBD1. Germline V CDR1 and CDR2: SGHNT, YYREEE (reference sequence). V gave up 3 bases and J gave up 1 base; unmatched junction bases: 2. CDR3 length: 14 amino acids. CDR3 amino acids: CASSSTGVQETQYF. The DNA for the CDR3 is TGTGCCAGCAGCTCGACAGGGGTCCAAGAGACCCAGTACTTC.

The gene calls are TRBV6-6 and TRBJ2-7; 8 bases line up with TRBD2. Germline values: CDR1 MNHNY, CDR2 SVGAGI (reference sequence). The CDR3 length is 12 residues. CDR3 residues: CVVAGGTYEQYF. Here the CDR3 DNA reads TGTGTCGTGGCGGGGGGAACCTACGAGCAGTACTTC.

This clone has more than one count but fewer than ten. CDR3 sequence: CASSVEGTEKLFF. The CDR3, as DNA: TGTGCCAGCAGCGTCGAGGGCACTGAAAAACTGTTTTTT. The chain joins TRBV6-6 to TRBJ1-4; D ambiguous. V lost 6 bases and J 7 bases, leaving 12 bases between the germline ends. Germline-derived CDR1 and CDR2 are MNHNY and SVGAGI (reference sequence). This CDR3 comprises 13 residues.

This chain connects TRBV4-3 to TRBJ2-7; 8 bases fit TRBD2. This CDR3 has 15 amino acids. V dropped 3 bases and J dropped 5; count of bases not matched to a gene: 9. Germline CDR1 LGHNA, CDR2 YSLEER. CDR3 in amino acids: CASSQAAGASDEQYF. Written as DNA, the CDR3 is TGCGCCAGCAGCCAGGCAGCGGGGGCGTCTGACGAGCAGTACTTC.

The CDR3 here is CASSQVETGNYEQYF. CDR3 nucleotides: TGTGCCAGCAGCCAAGTAGAAACAGGGAACTACGAGCAGTACTTC. The rearrangement joins TRBV4-2 to TRBJ2-7, with a possible D match to TRBD1 (6 bases). CDR1 is LGHNA and CDR2 is YNFKEQ in the germline V gene. Trimming cost V 1 base and J 3 bases, with 13 bases left between them. This CDR3 is built from 15 residues.

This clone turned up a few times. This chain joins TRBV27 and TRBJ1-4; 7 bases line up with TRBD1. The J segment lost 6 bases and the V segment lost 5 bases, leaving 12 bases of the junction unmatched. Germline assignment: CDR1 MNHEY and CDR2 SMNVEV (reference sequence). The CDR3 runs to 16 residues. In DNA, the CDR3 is TGTGCCAGCAGTCTCCAGGGCGGGACAGCTTATGAAAAACTGTTTTTT. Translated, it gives CASSLQGGTAYEKLFF.

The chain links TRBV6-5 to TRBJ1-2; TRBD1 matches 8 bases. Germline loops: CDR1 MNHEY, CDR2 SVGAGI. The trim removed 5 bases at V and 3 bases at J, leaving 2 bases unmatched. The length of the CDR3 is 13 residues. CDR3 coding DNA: TGTGCCAGCAGTCCGACAGGGGACTATGGCTACACCTTC. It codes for CASSPTGDYGYTF.

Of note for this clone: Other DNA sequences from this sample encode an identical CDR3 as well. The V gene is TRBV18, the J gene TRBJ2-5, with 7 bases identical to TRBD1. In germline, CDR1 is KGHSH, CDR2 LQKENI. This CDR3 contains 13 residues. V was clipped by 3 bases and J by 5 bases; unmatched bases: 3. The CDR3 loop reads CASSPRQGETQYF. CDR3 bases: TGTGCCAGCTCACCCCGACAGGGCGAGACCCAGTACTTC.

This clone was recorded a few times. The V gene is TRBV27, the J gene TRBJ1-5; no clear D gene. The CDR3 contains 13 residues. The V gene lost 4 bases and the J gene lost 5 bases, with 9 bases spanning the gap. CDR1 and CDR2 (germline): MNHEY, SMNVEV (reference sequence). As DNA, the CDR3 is TGTGCCAGCAGTTGGGCTGCGTATCAGCCCCAGCATTTT. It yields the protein CASSWAAYQPQHF.

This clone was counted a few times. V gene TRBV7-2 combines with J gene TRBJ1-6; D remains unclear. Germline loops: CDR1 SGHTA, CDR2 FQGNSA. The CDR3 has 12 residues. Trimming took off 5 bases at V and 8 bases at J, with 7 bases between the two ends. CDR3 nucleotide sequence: TGTGCCAGCAGCCCGCGGGATTCACCCCTCCACTTT. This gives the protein CASSPRDSPLHF.

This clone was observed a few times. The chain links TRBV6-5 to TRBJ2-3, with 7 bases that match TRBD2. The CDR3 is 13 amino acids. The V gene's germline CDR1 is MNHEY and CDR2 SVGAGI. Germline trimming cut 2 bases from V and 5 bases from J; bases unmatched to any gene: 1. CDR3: CASSYAGVDTQYF. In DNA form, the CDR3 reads TGTGCCAGCAGTTACGCGGGAGTAGATACGCAGTATTTT.

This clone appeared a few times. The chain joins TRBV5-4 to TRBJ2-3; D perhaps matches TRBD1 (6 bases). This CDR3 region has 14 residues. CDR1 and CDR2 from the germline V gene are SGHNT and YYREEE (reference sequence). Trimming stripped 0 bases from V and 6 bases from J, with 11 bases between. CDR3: CASSLEGVRDTQYF. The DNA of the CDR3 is TGTGCCAGCAGCTTGGAGGGGGTTCGTGATACGCAGTATTTT.

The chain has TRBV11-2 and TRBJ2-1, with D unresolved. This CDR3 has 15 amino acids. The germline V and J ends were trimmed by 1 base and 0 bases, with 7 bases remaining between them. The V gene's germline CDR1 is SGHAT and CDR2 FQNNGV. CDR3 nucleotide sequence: TGTGCCAGCAGCTTAGGGCCGAACTCCTACAATGAGCAGTTCTTC. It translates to CASSLGPNSYNEQFF.

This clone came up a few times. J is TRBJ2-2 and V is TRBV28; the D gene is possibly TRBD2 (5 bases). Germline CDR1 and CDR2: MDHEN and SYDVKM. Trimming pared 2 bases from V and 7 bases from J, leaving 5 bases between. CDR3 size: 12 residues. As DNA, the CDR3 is TGTGCCAGCAGTTTAGGAGGCGGGGAGCTGTTTTTT. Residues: CASSLGGGELFF.

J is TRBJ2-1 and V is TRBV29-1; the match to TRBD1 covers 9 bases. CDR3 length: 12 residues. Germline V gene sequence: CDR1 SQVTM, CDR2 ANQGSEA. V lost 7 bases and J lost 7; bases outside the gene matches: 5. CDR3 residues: CSDLQGANEQFF. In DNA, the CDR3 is TGCAGCGACCTACAGGGGGCTAATGAGCAGTTCTTC.

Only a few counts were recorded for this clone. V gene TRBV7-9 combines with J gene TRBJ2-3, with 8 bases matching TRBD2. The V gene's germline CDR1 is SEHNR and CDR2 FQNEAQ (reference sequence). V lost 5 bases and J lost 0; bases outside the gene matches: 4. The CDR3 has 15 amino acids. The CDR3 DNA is TGTGCCAGCAGCCAGGGACTAGGGAGCACAGATACGCAGTATTTT. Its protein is CASSQGLGSTDTQYF. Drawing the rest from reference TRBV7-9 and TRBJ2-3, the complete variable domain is DTGVSQNPRHKITKRGQNVTFRCDPISEHNRLYWYRQTLGQGPEFLTYFQNEAQLEKSRLLSDRFSAERPKGSFSTLEIQRTEQGDSAMYLCASSQGLGSTDTQYFGPGTRLTVL.

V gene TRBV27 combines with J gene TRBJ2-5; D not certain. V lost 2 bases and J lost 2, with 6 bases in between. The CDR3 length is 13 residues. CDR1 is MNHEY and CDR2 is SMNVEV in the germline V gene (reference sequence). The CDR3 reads CASSLTYQETQYF. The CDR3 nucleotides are TGTGCCAGCAGTTTAACCTATCAAGAGACCCAGTACTTC.

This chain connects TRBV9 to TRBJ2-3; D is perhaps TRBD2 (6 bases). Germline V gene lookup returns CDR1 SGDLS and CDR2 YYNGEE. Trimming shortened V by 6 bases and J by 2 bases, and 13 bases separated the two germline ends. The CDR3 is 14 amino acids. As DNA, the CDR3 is TGTGCCAGCAATTTGGCGGGGTACACAGATACGCAGTATTTT. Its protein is CASNLAGYTDTQYF.

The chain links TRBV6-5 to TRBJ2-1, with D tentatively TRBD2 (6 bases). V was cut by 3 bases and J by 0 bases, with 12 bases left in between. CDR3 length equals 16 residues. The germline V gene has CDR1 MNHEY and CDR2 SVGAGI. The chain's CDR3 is CASSYFTGDSYNEQFF. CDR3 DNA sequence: TGTGCCAGCAGTTATTTTACGGGGGACTCCTACAATGAGCAGTTCTTC.

CDR3 sequence (DNA): TGTGCCTGGAGAGCCCAAAGGAGGGGCTATGGCTACACCTTC. Translating it yields CAWRAQRRGYGYTF. This chain links TRBV30 with TRBJ1-2, with D perhaps TRBD1 (5 bases). The CDR3 has 14 residues. Germline assignment: CDR1 GTSNPN and CDR2 SVGIG (reference sequence). The germline V and J ends were trimmed by 3 bases and 4 bases, with 15 bases remaining between them.

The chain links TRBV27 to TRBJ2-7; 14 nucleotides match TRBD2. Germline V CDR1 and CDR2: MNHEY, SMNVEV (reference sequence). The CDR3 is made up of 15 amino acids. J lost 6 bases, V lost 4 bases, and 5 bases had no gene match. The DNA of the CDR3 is TGTGCCAGCAGTTGGGTGGGACTAGCGGGAGCCGAGCAGTACTTC. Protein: CASSWVGLAGAEQYF.

The CDR3 region has the DNA TGTGCCAGCAGTTCGGAGCTCCCGAGCCAATACGAGCAGTACTTC. This encodes CASSSELPSQYEQYF. The chain employs TRBV28 and TRBJ2-7; D remains ambiguous. The CDR3 spans 15 residues. V gave up 4 bases and J gave up 4 bases, with 17 bases separating them. The germline V gene encodes CDR1 MDHEN and CDR2 SYDVKM.

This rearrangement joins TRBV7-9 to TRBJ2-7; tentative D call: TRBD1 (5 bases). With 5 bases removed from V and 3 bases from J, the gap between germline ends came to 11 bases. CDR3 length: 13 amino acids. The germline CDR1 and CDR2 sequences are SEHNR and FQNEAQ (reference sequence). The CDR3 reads CASSPMDNYEQYF. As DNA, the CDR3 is TGTGCCAGCAGCCCGATGGACAACTACGAGCAGTACTTC.

For the CDR3, the DNA is TGTGCCAGCAGTTTCCCCAACCCCCCGGTGGCTTTCTTT. It translates to CASSFPNPPVAFF. The V and J genes are TRBV28 and TRBJ1-1, with no clear D. Germline lookup yields CDR1 MDHEN and CDR2 SYDVKM. This CDR3 is built from 13 residues. Between the trimmed V and J ends, which lost 3 bases and 11 bases, there was a span of 16 bases.

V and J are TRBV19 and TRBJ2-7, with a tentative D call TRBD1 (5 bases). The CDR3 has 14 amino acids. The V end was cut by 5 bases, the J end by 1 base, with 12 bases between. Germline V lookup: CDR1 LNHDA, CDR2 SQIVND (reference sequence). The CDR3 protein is CASSPLDSSYEQYF. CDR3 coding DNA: TGTGCCAGTAGTCCCTTAGACAGTTCCTACGAGCAGTACTTC.